What follows describes a single T cell receptor (beta chain). The antigen is not known. Alopecia areata patients provided lesional scalp punch biopsies and peripheral blood, both collected for the study. This sample stems from a study of CD8+ T cells in alopecia areata. About the research overall: Tofacitinib was taken orally by treated patients, and the dose was 5 to 10 mg twice daily. Notes on the study in general: Sequencing of scalp samples also captures resident alphabeta T cells of normal skin. Lesional scalp, especially alopecia totalis/universalis, showed higher clonality than normal scalp.

Extracted RNA was reverse transcribed, and the resulting cDNA served as sequencing template. TCRdb keeps only in-frame clones here, not all; method: immunoSEQ multiplex PCR. The sample lists about 19,000 clones; around 62% were seen once. The input for sequencing was skin, taken at week 0. The sequence was obtained from a human donor with alopecia areata.

DNA for the CDR3: TGTGCCAGCAGTGATGGCCTTATGAACACTGAAGCTTTCTTT. Its protein product is CASSDGLMNTEAFF. The V gene is TRBV6-1, the J gene TRBJ1-1; no reliable D call. Germline V gene lookup returns CDR1 MNHNS and CDR2 SASEGT. V was cut by 3 bases and J by 0 bases, with 8 bases left in between. The CDR3 sequence is 14 residues long.